These T cell receptor beta chains were read from a single sample in a study of PD-1 blockade in mismatch repair-deficient tumors. Assay used: immunoSEQ multiplex PCR; TCRdb lists only in-frame clones, some missing. The sample shows about 9,800 clones, 75% to 90% of them seen only once. No antigen has been assigned to these receptors. This specimen was cells cultured in vitro, taken from a patient treated with pembrolizumab. These receptors came from an adult with mismatch repair-deficient cancer. The CDR3 runs from the conserved cysteine through the conserved F or W. The D gene is left open where the match is weak. Some rows have no size entry. The others give once, few or many, or a class for an expanded clone.

V	D	J	size	DNA	CDR3
TRBV7-9	-	TRBJ1-1	-	TGTGCCAGCAGGAAACACGGTACAACTGAAGCTTTCTTT	CASRKHGTTEAFF
TRBV28	-	TRBJ2-7	-	TGTGCCAGCCATTCCCCCCTGTTGGGTCAGCGAGGAAACTACGAGCAGTACTTC	CASHSPLLGQRGNYEQYF
TRBV5-4	TRBD1	TRBJ1-2	-	TGTGCCAGCAGCTTGAGAGGGGGCTTCTATGGCTACACCTTC	CASSLRGGFYGYTF
TRBV27	-	TRBJ1-1	-	TGTGCCAGCAGCCTCGCCGGGAACACTGAAGCTTTCTTT	CASSLAGNTEAFF
TRBV15	-	TRBJ2-3	-	TGTGCCACCCACGAAGGGATTTTGGGCACAGATACGCAGTATTTT	CATHEGILGTDTQYF
TRBV5-4	-	TRBJ1-4	once	TGTGCCAGCAGCGTGGACAGCGAAAAACTGTTTTTT	CASSVDSEKLFF
TRBV6-5	-	TRBJ1-1	-	TGTGCCAGCAGTTACGGATGGAACACTGAAGCTTTCTTT	CASSYGWNTEAFF
TRBV19	TRBD1	TRBJ2-2	-	TGTGCCAGTAGTACCCGGGACAGGCCGAACACCGGGGAGCTGTTTTTT	CASSTRDRPNTGELFF
TRBV12-5	TRBD2	TRBJ2-1	-	TGTGCTAGTGGCCCCGGACTAGCGGGGTACAATGAGCAGTTCTTC	CASGPGLAGYNEQFF
TRBV21-1	-	TRBJ1-2	-	TGTGCCAGCAGCAAGTGCCGGGACAGGGTTAACTATGGCTACACCTTC	CASSKCRDRVNYGYTF
TRBV18	TRBD1	TRBJ1-5	-	TGTGCCAGCTCATACTCGGGACAGGGGAATCAGCCCCAGCATTTT	CASSYSGQGNQPQHF
TRBV29-1	-	TRBJ2-3	-	TGCAGCGTCCAGGTGCCCACAGATACGCAGTATTTT	CSVQVPTDTQYF
TRBV5-1	-	TRBJ2-3	-	TGCGCCAGCAGCTTGTATAGCACAGGGAGCACAGATACGCAGTATTTT	CASSLYSTGSTDTQYF
TRBV5-1	-	TRBJ2-2	once	TGCGCCAGCAGCTTCCCCTGGTCGAACACCGGGGAGCTGTTTTTT	CASSFPWSNTGELFF
TRBV6-1	-	TRBJ2-7	-	TGTGCCAGCAAGGATCCCGGGACGCAGACCTACGAGCAGTACTTC	CASKDPGTQTYEQYF
TRBV4-2	TRBD1	TRBJ2-7	-	TGTGCCAGCAGCCTTTTTAGGACAGGAATAGGCTACGAGCAGTACTTC	CASSLFRTGIGYEQYF
TRBV5-6	-	TRBJ2-7	few	TGTGCCAGCAGCTTGGATGGGGACTACGAGCAGTACTTC	CASSLDGDYEQYF
TRBV5-1	-	TRBJ2-2	-	TGCGCCAGCAGCCCTGGGTTCACAGGGTTTGCCGGGGAGCTGTTTTTT	CASSPGFTGFAGELFF
TRBV29-1	-	TRBJ2-2	-	TGCAGCGGCTCCGGGACATGTCCACCTCATTGCACCGGGGAGCTGTTTTTT	CSGSGTCPPHCTGELFF
TRBV7-6	-	TRBJ2-3	-	TGTGCCAGCAGCTCCCGAACGACAGATACGCAGTATTTT	CASSSRTTDTQYF
TRBV6-1	-	TRBJ1-2	-	TGTGCCAGCAGTGTACGGGGGGACTATGGCTACACCTTC	CASSVRGDYGYTF
TRBV14	-	TRBJ2-3	-	TGTGCCAGCAGCACCGGGACTTCGCACAATACGCAGTATTTT	CASSTGTSHNTQYF
TRBV27	TRBD1	TRBJ1-4	-	TGTGCCAGCAGTTTAGGGGCAGGGGGTGAAAAACTGTTTTTT	CASSLGAGGEKLFF
TRBV5-1	-	TRBJ1-6	-	TGCGCCAGCCGGGGGGAGCATTCACCCCTCCACTTT	CASRGEHSPLHF
TRBV28	-	TRBJ2-5	-	TGTGCCAGCAGTTTAGGACCGGGCGTAAAGACCCAGTACTTC	CASSLGPGVKTQYF
TRBV10-2	TRBD1	TRBJ1-2	-	TGCGCCAGCAGTGTTCAGACAGGGAACTATGGCTACACCTTC	CASSVQTGNYGYTF
TRBV29-1	-	TRBJ1-4	-	TGCAGCGTCCTCACTACGGGGAATGAAAAACTGTTTTTT	CSVLTTGNEKLFF
TRBV4-1	-	TRBJ1-2	-	TGCGCCAGCAGCCAAGGAGACAGGCCCAACTATGGCTACACCTTC	CASSQGDRPNYGYTF
TRBV28	TRBD1	TRBJ1-5	-	TGTGCCAGCAGCACAGGGGATCAGCCCCAGCATTTT	CASSTGDQPQHF